A selection of T cell receptor beta chains follows, all from one sample in a study of cytomegalovirus exposure and HLA in healthy donors. Repertoires were generated with immunoSEQ multiplex PCR, while TCRdb's copy carries only in-frame clones and drops some. The table includes under 200,000 clones, around 75% detected once. The sequencing input was PBMCs. These receptors were collected from a woman aged 30 to 39 in good health and CMV-seronegative. CDR3s include the opening cysteine and the closing phenylalanine or tryptophan. Fields, in order: D gene, V gene, J gene, clone size, CDR3 protein, CDR3 DNA. The D gene is left open where the match is weak. Clone size appears in some rows only: once, few, many, or a class for an expanded clone.

D: .; V: TRBV7-9; J: TRBJ1-6; size: .; CDR3: CASSPQGVDSPLHF; DNA: TGTGCCAGCAGCCCACAAGGGGTTGATTCACCCCTCCACTTT
D: TRBD2; V: TRBV5-1; J: TRBJ2-7; size: .; CDR3: CASSALGGGEQYF; DNA: TGCGCCAGCAGCGCCCTGGGCGGGGGCGAGCAGTACTTC
D: TRBD2; V: TRBV19; J: TRBJ2-5; size: few; CDR3: CASRSGRSSETQYF; DNA: TGTGCCAGTAGGAGCGGGAGGTCGTCAGAGACCCAGTACTTC
D: .; V: TRBV5-5; J: TRBJ1-4; size: .; CDR3: CASSLLVGVLNEKLFF; DNA: TGTGCCAGCAGCCTCCTGGTCGGGGTACTTAATGAAAAACTGTTTTTT
D: .; V: TRBV7-2; J: TRBJ1-2; size: .; CDR3: CASSLGQTF; DNA: TGTGCCAGCAGCTTAGGTCAGACCTTC
D: TRBD1; V: TRBV2; J: TRBJ2-7; size: .; CDR3: CASSLRDSDLGHEQYF; DNA: TGTGCCAGCAGCCTAAGGGACAGCGACTTAGGGCACGAGCAGTACTTC
D: .; V: TRBV7-2; J: TRBJ2-5; size: .; CDR3: CASSFDVRDQETQYF; DNA: TGTGCCAGCAGCTTCGATGTCCGGGACCAAGAGACCCAGTACTTC
D: .; V: TRBV27; J: TRBJ2-6; size: .; CDR3: CASKLRQDSMSGANVLTF; DNA: TGTGCCAGCAAACTCCGCCAGGACTCTATGTCTGGGGCCAACGTCCTGACTTTC
D: TRBD1; V: TRBV25-1; J: TRBJ2-7; size: .; CDR3: CASRDTGGSYEQYF; DNA: TGTGCCAGTAGGGATACAGGGGGGTCCTACGAGCAGTACTTC
D: .; V: TRBV11-2; J: TRBJ1-1; size: few; CDR3: CASSLPRGRGAFF; DNA: TGTGCCAGCAGCTTGCCGCGGGGTAGGGGAGCTTTCTTT
D: .; V: TRBV5-4; J: TRBJ2-2; size: .; CDR3: CASSLVATGELFF; DNA: TGTGCCAGCAGCTTGGTGGCCACCGGGGAGCTGTTTTTT
D: .; V: TRBV21-1; J: TRBJ2-7; size: .; CDR3: CASSKAPGPTYEQYF; DNA: TGTGCCAGCAGCAAAGCACCAGGGCCTACCTACGAGCAGTACTTC
D: TRBD2; V: TRBV28; J: TRBJ2-5; size: .; CDR3: CASSPSGGGRGGTQYF; DNA: TGTGCCAGCAGTCCCTCCGGGGGGGGTCGGGGAGGGACCCAGTACTTC
D: TRBD1; V: TRBV4-3; J: TRBJ1-4; size: .; CDR3: CASSQGQGTGEEKLFF; DNA: TGCGCCAGCAGCCAAGGTCAGGGGACAGGGGAGGAAAAACTGTTTTTT
D: TRBD1; V: TRBV7-3; J: TRBJ1-1; size: .; CDR3: CASSRGRAFF; DNA: TGTGCCAGCAGCAGGGGGCGAGCTTTCTTT
D: .; V: TRBV21-1; J: TRBJ1-2; size: few; CDR3: CASSLEGVLSRGRRAHYGYTF; DNA: TGTGCCAGCAGCTTAGAGGGAGTATTGTCCAGGGGGCGCAGGGCCCACTATGGCTACACCTTC
D: .; V: TRBV7-9; J: TRBJ2-7; size: .; CDR3: CASSLEEGAGRSYEQYF; DNA: TGTGCCAGCAGCTTAGAGGAAGGGGCAGGGCGCTCCTACGAGCAGTACTTC
D: TRBD2; V: TRBV7-3; J: TRBJ2-1; size: .; CDR3: CASSLSGSNNEQFF; DNA: TGTGCCAGCAGCTTGAGCGGGAGCAACAATGAGCAGTTCTTC
D: TRBD1; V: TRBV10-3; J: TRBJ2-7; size: .; CDR3: CAISLRTGPLSYEQYF; DNA: TGTGCCATCAGCCTCCGGACAGGCCCCCTCTCCTACGAGCAGTACTTC
D: TRBD1; V: TRBV7-9; J: TRBJ2-2; size: .; CDR3: CSSSRDSNTGELFF; DNA: TGTTCCAGCAGCCGGGACAGCAACACCGGGGAGCTGTTTTTT
D: TRBD1; V: TRBV4-1; J: TRBJ2-7; size: .; CDR3: CASSQATGGGEQYF; DNA: TGCGCCAGCAGCCAGGCGACAGGGGGCGGCGAGCAGTACTTC
D: .; V: TRBV18; J: TRBJ1-5; size: .; CDR3: CASSAGLDQPQHF; DNA: TGTGCCAGTTCTGCAGGGCTCGATCAGCCCCAGCATTTT
D: .; V: TRBV18; J: TRBJ2-7; size: .; CDR3: CASSPQLRVEYF; DNA: TGTGCCAGCTCACCACAGCTACGAGTGGAGTACTTC
D: TRBD1; V: TRBV4-3; J: TRBJ2-1; size: few; CDR3: CASSRDSFSSYNEQFF; DNA: TGCGCCAGCAGCCGGGACAGCTTCAGCTCCTACAATGAGCAGTTCTTC
D: TRBD1; V: TRBV19; J: TRBJ1-2; size: .; CDR3: CASSISRDRGLAYGYTF; DNA: TGTGCCAGTAGTATCTCACGGGACAGGGGGTTGGCCTATGGCTACACCTTC
D: .; V: TRBV13; J: TRBJ2-3; size: .; CDR3: CASSFAGVADTQYF; DNA: TGTGCCAGCAGCTTCGCCGGAGTGGCAGATACGCAGTATTTT
D: TRBD2; V: TRBV4-1; J: TRBJ2-2; size: .; CDR3: CASSHPSLAGESGELFF; DNA: TGCGCCAGCAGCCATCCGTCGCTAGCGGGAGAGTCCGGGGAGCTGTTTTTT
D: .; V: TRBV6-5; J: TRBJ1-2; size: .; CDR3: CASSYEGGRGYTF; DNA: TGTGCCAGCAGTTACGAGGGGGGGCGGGGCTACACCTTC
D: TRBD1; V: TRBV9; J: TRBJ2-5; size: once; CDR3: CASSLTPGQQETQYF; DNA: TGTGCCAGCAGCTTAACACCGGGACAGCAAGAGACCCAGTACTTC
D: TRBD1; V: TRBV29-1; J: TRBJ1-1; size: .; CDR3: CSFSTGGYTEAFF; DNA: TGCAGCTTTTCGACAGGGGGGTACACTGAAGCTTTCTTT
D: TRBD1; V: TRBV6-1; J: TRBJ1-2; size: .; CDR3: CASSEARSMGQGILHGYTF; DNA: TGTGCCAGCAGTGAAGCGCGATCTATGGGACAGGGGATACTCCATGGCTACACCTTC
D: .; V: TRBV9; J: TRBJ2-2; size: .; CDR3: CASSVVIGANTGELFF; DNA: TGTGCCAGCAGCGTAGTTATTGGAGCGAACACCGGGGAGCTGTTTTTT
D: .; V: TRBV30; J: TRBJ1-3; size: .; CDR3: CAWVTGNTIYF; DNA: TGTGCCTGGGTGACAGGAAACACCATATATTTT
D: .; V: TRBV14; J: TRBJ2-7; size: .; CDR3: CASSHRETLHEQYF; DNA: TGTGCCAGCAGCCACAGGGAAACCCTGCACGAGCAGTACTTC
D: TRBD2; V: TRBV19; J: TRBJ2-7; size: .; CDR3: CASSIGAGGSYEQYF; DNA: TGTGCTAGTAGTATAGGAGCGGGGGGCTCTTACGAGCAGTACTTC
D: TRBD2; V: TRBV19; J: TRBJ2-7; size: .; CDR3: CASSIFSGGDSSYEQYF; DNA: TGTGCCAGTAGTATTTTTAGCGGGGGCGACAGCTCCTACGAGCAGTACTTC
D: TRBD1; V: TRBV29-1; J: TRBJ2-7; size: .; CDR3: CSVVRGTYEQYF; DNA: TGCAGCGTTGTCAGGGGGACCTACGAGCAGTACTTC
D: TRBD2; V: TRBV6-4; J: TRBJ2-3; size: .; CDR3: CASSHERGDTDTQYF; DNA: TGTGCCAGCAGTCATGAGCGGGGAGACACAGATACGCAGTATTTT
D: .; V: TRBV11-1; J: TRBJ2-2; size: .; CDR3: CASSLVVPGELFF; DNA: TGTGCCAGCAGCTTAGTCGTCCCCGGGGAGCTGTTTTTT
D: .; V: TRBV5-4; J: TRBJ2-1; size: .; CDR3: CASSLVQSSYNEQFF; DNA: TGTGCCAGCAGCTTGGTACAGTCCTCCTACAATGAGCAGTTCTTC
D: .; V: TRBV7-9; J: TRBJ1-1; size: .; CDR3: CASSLYGVEAFF; DNA: TGTGCCAGCAGCTTATACGGAGTGGAAGCTTTCTTT
D: .; V: TRBV15; J: TRBJ1-6; size: once; CDR3: CATSRDPENSPLHF; DNA: TGTGCCACCAGCAGAGATCCCGAGAATTCACCCCTCCACTTT
D: TRBD1; V: TRBV2; J: TRBJ2-3; size: .; CDR3: CASSPDRGITDTQYF; DNA: TGTGCCAGCAGTCCGGACAGGGGTATCACAGATACGCAGTATTTT
D: TRBD1; V: TRBV2; J: TRBJ1-5; size: .; CDR3: CASSEGQGDQPQHF; DNA: TGTGCCAGCAGTGAAGGGCAGGGGGACCAGCCCCAGCATTTT